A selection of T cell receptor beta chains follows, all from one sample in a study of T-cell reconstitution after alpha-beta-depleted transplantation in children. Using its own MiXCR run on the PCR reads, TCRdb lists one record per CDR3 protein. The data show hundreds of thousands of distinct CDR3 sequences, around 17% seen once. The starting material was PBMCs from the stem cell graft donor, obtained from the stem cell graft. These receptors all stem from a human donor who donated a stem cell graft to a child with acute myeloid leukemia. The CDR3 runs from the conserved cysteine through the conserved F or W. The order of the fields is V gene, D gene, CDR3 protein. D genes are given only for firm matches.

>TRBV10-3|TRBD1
CAISAGTGGDYEQYF
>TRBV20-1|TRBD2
CSASPRRRGTHNEQFF
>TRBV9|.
CASSAPVTDTQPQHF
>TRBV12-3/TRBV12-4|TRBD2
CASSFLSGGAYNEQFF
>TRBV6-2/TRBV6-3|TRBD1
CASSWDRAYEQYF
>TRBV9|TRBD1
CASSVGTGQGTDTQYF
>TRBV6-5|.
CASSYTVPEAEAFF
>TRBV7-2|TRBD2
CASSYSGGRGDTQYF
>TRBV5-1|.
CASSLRVTSTEAFF
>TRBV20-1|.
CSARHPGREIYGYTF
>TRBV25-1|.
CASSEGDYYGYTF
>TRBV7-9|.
CATTPTPNTGELFF
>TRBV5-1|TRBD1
CASSPRPTGISSPLHF
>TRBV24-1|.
CATSDPMISGANVLTF
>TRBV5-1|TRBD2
CASSSKTSGGGGRDTQYF
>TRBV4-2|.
CASTLSGDERQFF
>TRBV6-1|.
CASSEEGHQPQHF
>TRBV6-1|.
CASSDRALYQPQHF
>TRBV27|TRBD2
CASSLGGTSGASYEQYF
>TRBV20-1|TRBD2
CSAGGQTSGVTETQYF
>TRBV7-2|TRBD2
CASSLTSGLSSYNEQFF
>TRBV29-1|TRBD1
CSVSVRGQGCYEQYF
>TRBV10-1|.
CASSELWGNSPLHF
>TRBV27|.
CASSLVDTRAYNTQYF
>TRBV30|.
CAWSVLDGYFQETQYF
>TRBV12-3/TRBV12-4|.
CASRPGPNYGAFF
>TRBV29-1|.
CSVVGTSSGANVLTF
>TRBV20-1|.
CSARHEITDTQYF
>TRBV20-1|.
CSARDTGGHPEAFF
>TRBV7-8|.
CASSYPSNEQFF
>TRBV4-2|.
CASSQDLLSNQPQHF
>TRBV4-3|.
CASSQDRGGLRFYGYTF
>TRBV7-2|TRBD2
CASSTTSGGAGTDTQYF
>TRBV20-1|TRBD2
CSARSASGGAGQFF
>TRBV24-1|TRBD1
CATSDLDRGELFF
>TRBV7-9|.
CASSLGSFGANVLTF
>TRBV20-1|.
CSAITADHNYEQYF
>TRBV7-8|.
CASSLALSGDGNEQYF
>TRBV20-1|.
CSAKYEPYEQYF
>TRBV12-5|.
CASGPGHGYETQYF
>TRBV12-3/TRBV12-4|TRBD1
CASSPTGTGPNTEAFF
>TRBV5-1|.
CASSLEVSGNSPLHF